This is a list of T cell receptor beta chains from one sample in a study of T cell repertoires in cytomegalovirus infection. MiXCR, run by TCRdb on the reads, gives a single entry per CDR3 protein. The table has some 400,000 distinct CDR3 sequences, around 18% seen once. The sequencing sample was made of PBMCs. The receptors shown here come from a human donor in good health (CMV status not recorded). Some clones in this sample may be carry-over from other donors' samples. Each CDR3 is given with its conserved first and last residue. The D gene is left open where the match is weak. The size field is filled for only some rows; it gives once, few, many or a size class.

V gene,J gene,D gene,clone size,CDR3 DNA,CDR3 protein
TRBV2,TRBJ1-1,.,few,TGTGCCGCCCGATGGGAAACGTGGACTGAAGCTTTCTTT,CAARWETWTEAFF
TRBV6-2/TRBV6-3,TRBJ1-5,TRBD1,few,TGTGCCAGCAGTTACACAGAAGGGACAGATGATAGCAATCAGCCCCAGCATTTT,CASSYTEGTDDSNQPQHF
TRBV7-8,TRBJ1-5,.,few,TGTGCCAGCAGCCCGCAGGAGATATATCGCAATCAGCCCCAGCATTTT,CASSPQEIYRNQPQHF
TRBV30,TRBJ1-2,TRBD1,few,TGTGCCTGTACGGGACAGGGTGATGGCTACACCTTC,CACTGQGDGYTF
TRBV6-2/TRBV6-3,TRBJ2-7,TRBD1,.,TGTGCCAGCAGTTACTGGACAGGGGTCCTCGAGCAGTACTTC,CASSYWTGVLEQYF
TRBV15,TRBJ2-7,TRBD2,few,TGTGCCACCACTCGTGGGACTAGCGTCTCCTACGAGCAGTACTTC,CATTRGTSVSYEQYF
TRBV28,TRBJ2-5,TRBD2,few,TGTGCCAGCAGTTTACCCACCCTTTTAGCGGGGAAAGAGACCCAGTACTTC,CASSLPTLLAGKETQYF
TRBV20-1,TRBJ2-3,.,.,TGCAGTGCCCCAAGGGGGGCTTACACAGATACGCAGTATTTT,CSAPRGAYTDTQYF
TRBV4-1,TRBJ2-3,.,.,TGCGCCAGCAGCCAGGTCGCGTCAGCAATCACAGATACGCAGTATTTT,CASSQVASAITDTQYF
TRBV20-1,TRBJ1-5,.,.,TGCAGTGCTAGTCGGGGGTCGGGCAATCAGCCCCAGCATTTT,CSASRGSGNQPQHF
TRBV6-2/TRBV6-3,TRBJ2-1,TRBD2,.,TGTGCCAGCACCCTTAGAGCGGGGGGCGCCGATGAGCAGTTCTTC,CASTLRAGGADEQFF
TRBV5-6,TRBJ2-7,.,.,TGTGCCAGCAACCCGTGGGGCGCAGCGAGCTCCTACGAGCAGTACTTC,CASNPWGAASSYEQYF
TRBV7-9,TRBJ1-2,.,.,TGTGCCAGCAGCGTAGTACCGGGACACTGGGATGGCTACACCTTC,CASSVVPGHWDGYTF
TRBV12-3/TRBV12-4,TRBJ1-5,.,.,TGTGCCAGCAGTCCCCAGGGGCAGAATAGCAATCAGCCCCAGCATTTT,CASSPQGQNSNQPQHF
TRBV5-5,TRBJ2-4,.,few,TGTGCCAGCAGCTTGGTGGTATTTAGGGACCTGGCCAAAAACATTCAGTACTTC,CASSLVVFRDLAKNIQYF
TRBV7-2,TRBJ2-3,TRBD1,many,TGTGCCAGCAGCTTAACAGGGGGAACAGATACGCAGTATTTT,CASSLTGGTDTQYF
TRBV7-9,TRBJ1-1,.,.,TGTGCCAGCAGCCCGACCTCGACAACTAACACTGAAGCTTTCTTT,CASSPTSTTNTEAFF
TRBV5-6,TRBJ2-3,TRBD2,.,TGTGCCAGCAGCCGTACGACTAGCGGGGGTTTAGATACGCAGTATTTT,CASSRTTSGGLDTQYF
TRBV6-1,TRBJ2-7,.,few,TGTGCCAGCAGTGATCGTAACCGCGGTACCTACGAGCAGTACTTC,CASSDRNRGTYEQYF
TRBV14,TRBJ1-1,.,.,TGTGCCAGCAGCCAACATCACTCAGGGTGGGGGTCTGAAGCTTTCTTT,CASSQHHSGWGSEAFF
TRBV6-5,TRBJ2-7,.,few,TGTGCCAGCAACAATCCCCCGGGGGAGCAGTACTTC,CASNNPPGEQYF
TRBV29-1,TRBJ1-2,TRBD1,.,TGCAGCGTTAGCCGGGACAGCCCCTATGGCTACACCTTC,CSVSRDSPYGYTF
TRBV7-8,TRBJ2-3,.,many,TGTGCCAGCAGCCCAGAGCGGATGCGACCAGATACGCAGTATTTT,CASSPERMRPDTQYF
TRBV7-2,TRBJ1-2,.,many,TGTGCCAGCAGCTTAGGGACCACTGGGGGCTACACCTTC,CASSLGTTGGYTF
TRBV7-2,TRBJ2-1,TRBD2,many,TGTGCCAGCAGCTTTCAGCGGGGTAAGGACAATGAGCAGTTCTTC,CASSFQRGKDNEQFF
TRBV5-6,TRBJ2-3,TRBD2,few,TGTGCCAGCAGCCCGGGACTAGCCCAGGATACGCAGTATTTT,CASSPGLAQDTQYF
TRBV7-2,TRBJ2-1,TRBD2,.,TGTGCCAGCAGCTTAAGGAGCGGGAGGATCAAAAATGAGCAGTTCTTC,CASSLRSGRIKNEQFF
TRBV5-4,TRBJ1-2,.,few,TGTGCCAGCAGCTTTGTGGGGGAGAACTATGGCTACACCTTC,CASSFVGENYGYTF